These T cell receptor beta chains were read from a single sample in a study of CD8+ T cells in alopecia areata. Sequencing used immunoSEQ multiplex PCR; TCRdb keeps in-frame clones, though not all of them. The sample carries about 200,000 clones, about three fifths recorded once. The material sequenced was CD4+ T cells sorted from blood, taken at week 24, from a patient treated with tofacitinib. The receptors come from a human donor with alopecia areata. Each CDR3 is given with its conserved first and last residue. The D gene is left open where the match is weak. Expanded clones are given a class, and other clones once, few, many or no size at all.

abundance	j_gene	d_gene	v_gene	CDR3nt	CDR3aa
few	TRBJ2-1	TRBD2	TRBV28	TGTGCCAGCAGTCCAGCTAGCGGTTCGGGGAATGAGCAGTTCTTC	CASSPASGSGNEQFF
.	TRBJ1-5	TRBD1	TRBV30	TGTGCCTGGAGTTTCGGACAGGGCCGGGATGGACACCAGCCCCAGCATTTT	CAWSFGQGRDGHQPQHF
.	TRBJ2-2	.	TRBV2	TGTGCCAGCAGTGCAGGGACGGGCGGGGCCGGGGAGCTGTTTTTT	CASSAGTGGAGELFF
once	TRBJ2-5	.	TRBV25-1	TGTGCCAGCAGTGGGGGGTCTAGCGTACAAGAGACCCAGTACTTC	CASSGGSSVQETQYF
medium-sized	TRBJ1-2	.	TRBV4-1	TGCGCCAGCAGCCAAGATCCATCTCGAGCTCGGGCAACCCGCAATGGCTACACCTTC	CASSQDPSRARATRNGYTF
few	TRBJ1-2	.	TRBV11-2	TGTGCCAGCAGCCCTCGACCAAGTGATGGCTACACCTTC	CASSPRPSDGYTF
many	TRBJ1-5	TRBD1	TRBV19	TGTGCCAGTAGTATGTTACAGGGGGCCGGGGAGCCCCAGCATTTT	CASSMLQGAGEPQHF
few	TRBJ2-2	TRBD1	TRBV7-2	TGTGCCAGCAGCTTTCAGGGGGCGGGCGGGGAGCTGTTTTTT	CASSFQGAGGELFF
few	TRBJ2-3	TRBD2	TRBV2	TGTGCCAGCAGAGCCACTAGCGGGAGGGCCAATACGCAGTATTTT	CASRATSGRANTQYF
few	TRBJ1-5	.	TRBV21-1	TGTGCCAGGGCATGGCGTCAGCCCCAGCATTTT	CARAWRQPQHF
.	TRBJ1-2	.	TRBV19	TGTGCCAGTAGTATTGTAGGCTGGAATCTTGGCTACACCTTC	CASSIVGWNLGYTF
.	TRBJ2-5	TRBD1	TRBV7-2	TGTGCCAGCAGCTCGGACAGGCGCGAGACCCAGTACTTC	CASSSDRRETQYF
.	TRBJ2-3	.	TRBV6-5	TGTGCCAGCCTAGCGTCTAGCACAGATACGCAGTATTTT	CASLASSTDTQYF
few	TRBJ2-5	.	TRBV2	TGTGCCAGCAGTGCCCAAGGCCCTAGGGAGACCCAGTACTTC	CASSAQGPRETQYF
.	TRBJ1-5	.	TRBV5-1	TGCGCCAGCAGCGTTGTTGGCAATCAGCCCCAGCATTTT	CASSVVGNQPQHF
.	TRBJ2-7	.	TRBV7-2	TGTGCCAGCAGCTTAATGGGGGGTTCCTACGAGCAGTACTTC	CASSLMGGSYEQYF
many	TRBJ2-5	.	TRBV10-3	TGTGCCATCAGTCAGAATGGGGAGACCCAGTACTTC	CAISQNGETQYF
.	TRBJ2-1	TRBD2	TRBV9	TGTGCCAGCAGCGCCAGGCGGGGGGGCGAGGGTGAGCAGTTCTTC	CASSARRGGEGEQFF
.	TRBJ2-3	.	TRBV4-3	TGCGCCAGCAGCCCAACGGCAGACCAGAATACGCAGTATTTT	CASSPTADQNTQYF
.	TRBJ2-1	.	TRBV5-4	TGTGCCAGCAGCCGTTACAATGAGCAGTTCTTC	CASSRYNEQFF
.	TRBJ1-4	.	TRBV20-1	TGCACCCCCACCTGGGAGGAGAAACTGTTTTTT	CTPTWEEKLFF
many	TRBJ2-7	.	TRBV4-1	TGCGCCAGCAGCCAGAATCCCCGGGACACCGACTCTTTACGGCAGTACTTC	CASSQNPRDTDSLRQYF
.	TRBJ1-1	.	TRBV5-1	TGCGCCAGCAGCCCCCCCCCGGCAGAGGGCACTGAAGCTTTCTTT	CASSPPPAEGTEAFF
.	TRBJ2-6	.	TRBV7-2	TGTGCCAGCAGAATAGTAGGGGCCAACGTCCTGACTTTC	CASRIVGANVLTF
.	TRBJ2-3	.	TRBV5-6	TGTGCCAGCAGCTTCACAGATACGCAGTATTTT	CASSFTDTQYF
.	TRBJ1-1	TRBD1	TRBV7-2	TGTGCCAGCAGCTCCCGGACAGGGAACACTGAAGCTTTCTTT	CASSSRTGNTEAFF
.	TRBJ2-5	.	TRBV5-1	TGCGCCAGCAGCCTGGGACCTCTTGCACAAGAGACCCAGTACTTC	CASSLGPLAQETQYF
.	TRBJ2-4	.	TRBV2	TGTGCCAGCAGTGAAGCGCTCGGGGGCCACTTAAACATTCAGTACTTC	CASSEALGGHLNIQYF
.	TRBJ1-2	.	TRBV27	TGTGCCAGCAGTATACCTACGCATGGCTACACCTTC	CASSIPTHGYTF
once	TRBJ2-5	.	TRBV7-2	TGTGCCAGCAGCTTAGCGAGTCCCGGAGAGACCCAGTACTTC	CASSLASPGETQYF
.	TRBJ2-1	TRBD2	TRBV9	TGTGCCAGCAGCGTGCGTGGTGCTAGCGGGCACAATGAGCAGTTCTTC	CASSVRGASGHNEQFF
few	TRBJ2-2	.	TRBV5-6	TGTGCCAGCAACCTCGGGATCGGGGAGCTGTTTTTT	CASNLGIGELFF
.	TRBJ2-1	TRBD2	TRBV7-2	TGTGCCAGCAGGTCAGCGGGGGGCGGCTCCTACAATGAGCAGTTCTTC	CASRSAGGGSYNEQFF
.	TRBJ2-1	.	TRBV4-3	TGCGCCAGCAGCCACTTTGCGGATGAGCAGTTCTTC	CASSHFADEQFF
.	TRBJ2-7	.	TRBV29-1	TGCAGCGTTGTAACACCCTCCTACGAGCAGTACTTC	CSVVTPSYEQYF
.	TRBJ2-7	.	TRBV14	TGTGCCAGCAGCCAAGAATGGGCCAGGGCGTACTTC	CASSQEWARAYF
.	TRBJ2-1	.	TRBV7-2	TGTGCCAGCAGCCCGCCCACGGGATCCGGAGAGCAGTTCTTC	CASSPPTGSGEQFF
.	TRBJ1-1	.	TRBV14	TGTGCCAGCAGCCGAACCATGAACACTGAAGCTTTCTTT	CASSRTMNTEAFF
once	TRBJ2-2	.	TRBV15	TGTGCCACCAGCAGAGATCGGGCAGCTCGATCCGGGGAGCTGTTTTTT	CATSRDRAARSGELFF
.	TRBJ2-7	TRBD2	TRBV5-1	TGCGCCAGCAGCTCCGGGACTAGCGGGAAGGAGCAGTACTTC	CASSSGTSGKEQYF
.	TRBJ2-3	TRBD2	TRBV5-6	TGTGCCAGCAGCTTTCTCTTGGATGCGGGAGGGCCGAGCACAGATACGCAGTATTTT	CASSFLLDAGGPSTDTQYF
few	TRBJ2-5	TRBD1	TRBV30	TGTGCCTGGAGCCGGGACAGCAACCAAGAGACCCAGTACTTC	CAWSRDSNQETQYF
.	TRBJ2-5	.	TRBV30	TGTGCCTGGAATGGGGGGACCGGAGAGACCCAGTACTTC	CAWNGGTGETQYF
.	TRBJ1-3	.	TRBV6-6	TGTGCCAGCAGTTACTCGAGCCCAAGCTCTGGAAACACCATATATTTT	CASSYSSPSSGNTIYF
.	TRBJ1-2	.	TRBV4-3	TGCGCCAGCAGCCAAGATATCGGGACATATGGCTACACCTTC	CASSQDIGTYGYTF
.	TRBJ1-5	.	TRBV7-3	TGTGCCAGCAGCCCCCGAACAGGGATTGGCAATCAGCCCCAGCATTTT	CASSPRTGIGNQPQHF
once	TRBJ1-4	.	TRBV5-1	TGCGCCAGCAGCGCACAGGCAACTAATGAAAAACTGTTTTTT	CASSAQATNEKLFF
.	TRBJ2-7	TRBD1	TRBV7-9	TGTGCCAGCAGCACCAACAGGGGGCGATACGAGCAGTACTTC	CASSTNRGRYEQYF
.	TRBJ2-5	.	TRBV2	TGTGCCAGCAGTGAACAGACCCAGTACTTC	CASSEQTQYF
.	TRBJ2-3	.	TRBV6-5	TGTGCCAGCAACTACGGATGGGCGCAGTATTTT	CASNYGWAQYF
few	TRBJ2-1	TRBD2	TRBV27	TGTGCCAGCAGTAGCGCTAGCGGGAGGAGAGGCAATGAGCAGTTCTTC	CASSSASGRRGNEQFF
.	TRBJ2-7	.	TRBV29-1	TGCAGCGTCCGACTAGGCTTCTACGAGCAGTACTTC	CSVRLGFYEQYF